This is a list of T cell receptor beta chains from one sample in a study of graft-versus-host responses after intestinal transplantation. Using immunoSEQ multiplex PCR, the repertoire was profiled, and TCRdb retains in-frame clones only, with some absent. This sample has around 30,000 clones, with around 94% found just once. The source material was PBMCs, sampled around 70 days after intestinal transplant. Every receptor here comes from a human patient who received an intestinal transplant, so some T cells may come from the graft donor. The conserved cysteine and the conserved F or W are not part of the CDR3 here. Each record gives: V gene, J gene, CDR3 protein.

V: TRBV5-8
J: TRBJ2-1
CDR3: ASSLAGGVHEQF

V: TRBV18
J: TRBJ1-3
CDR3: ASSTRRQGDGNTIY

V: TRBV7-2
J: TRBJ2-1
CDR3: ASSPSSVTGNEQF

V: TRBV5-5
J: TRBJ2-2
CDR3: ASSSLYTGELF

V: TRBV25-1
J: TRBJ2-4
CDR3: ASTRGNIQY

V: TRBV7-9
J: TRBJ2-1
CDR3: ASSRGQGTYNEQF

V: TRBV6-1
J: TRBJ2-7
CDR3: ASSWVEYEQY

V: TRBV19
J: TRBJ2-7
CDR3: ASSPGGLSYEQY

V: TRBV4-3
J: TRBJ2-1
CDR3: ASSQGTSAHEQF

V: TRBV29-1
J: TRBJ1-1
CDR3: SVHRDVSEAF

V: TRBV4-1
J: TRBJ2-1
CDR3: ASREELSSYNEQF

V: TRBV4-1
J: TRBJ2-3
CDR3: ASRETSGGLDTQY

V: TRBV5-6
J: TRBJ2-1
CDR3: ASSSWVGQATYNEQF

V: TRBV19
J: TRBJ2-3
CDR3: ASSVSGDTQY

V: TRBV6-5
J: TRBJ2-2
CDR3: ASSYSIFSDTGELF

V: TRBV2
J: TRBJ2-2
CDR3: ASRGRVWLPGTGELF

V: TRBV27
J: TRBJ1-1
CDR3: ASSLVGANTEAF

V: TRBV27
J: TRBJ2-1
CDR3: ASSLPPSGRADEQF

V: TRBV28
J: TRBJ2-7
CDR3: ASSLRAGLAGSYEQY

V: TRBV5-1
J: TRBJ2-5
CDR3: ASSLVGTSGQETQY

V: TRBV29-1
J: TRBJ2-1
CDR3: SVVVKLAGGPGNEQF

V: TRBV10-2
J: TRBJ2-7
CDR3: ASSGGAYEQY

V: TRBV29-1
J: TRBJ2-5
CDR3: SVEGQQGTIGETQY

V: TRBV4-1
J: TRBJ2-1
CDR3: ASTPATWALDNEQF

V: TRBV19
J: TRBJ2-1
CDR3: ASSIWNNEQF

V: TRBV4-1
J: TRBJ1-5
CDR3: ASSQGQEYSNQPQH

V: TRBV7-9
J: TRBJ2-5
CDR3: ASSLVLPEETQY

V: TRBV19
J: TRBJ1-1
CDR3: ASSIARGGGINTEAF

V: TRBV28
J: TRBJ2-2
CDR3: ASKGAGGYTGELF

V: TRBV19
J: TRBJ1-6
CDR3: AGSQAGAWSPLH

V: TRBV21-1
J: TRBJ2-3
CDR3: ASSRTGTKNTDTQY

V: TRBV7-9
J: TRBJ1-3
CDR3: ASSLAVSNTIY

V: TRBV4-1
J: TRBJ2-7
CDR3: ASSQAGGSYEQY

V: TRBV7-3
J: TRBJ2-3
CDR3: ASRGGMATDTQY

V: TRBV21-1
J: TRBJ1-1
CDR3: ASSSPRRIGCGTEAF

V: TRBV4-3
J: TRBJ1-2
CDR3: ASSQEQGIFYGYT

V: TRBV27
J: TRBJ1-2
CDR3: ASRGYRGYDYT

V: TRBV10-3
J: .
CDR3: AISEAGGSYEQY

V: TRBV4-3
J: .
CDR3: ASSHLTGGYEQY

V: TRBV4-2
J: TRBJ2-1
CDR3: ASSQVLGRSFEQF

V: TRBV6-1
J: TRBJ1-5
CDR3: ASSVGDRGNQPQH

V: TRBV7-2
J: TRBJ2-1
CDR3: ASSQAVGTGLDNEQF

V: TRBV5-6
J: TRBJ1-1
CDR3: ASSLARTGGTEAF

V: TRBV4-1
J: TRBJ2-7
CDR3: ASSQPGPYYEQY

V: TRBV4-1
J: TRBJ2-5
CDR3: ASSQDSASGPKETQY

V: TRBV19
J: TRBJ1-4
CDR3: ASNPATVNEKLF

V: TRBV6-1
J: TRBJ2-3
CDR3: ASSITSGGADTQY